Included here is one T cell receptor (beta chain) sequence, with context. TCRdb's copy holds only in-frame clones and misses some; the assay was immunoSEQ multiplex PCR. The table includes around 510,000 clones, 95% to 97% detected once. The CDR3 consists of 16 residues. From germline, CDR1 is MDHEN and CDR2 SYDVKM. These data are taken from a study of shared clonotypes between healthy human individuals. Material for sequencing was naive CD4+ T cells sorted from blood. Subset described: CD45RA+ positively selected. V is TRBV28 and J is TRBJ2-5, with TRBD1 matching 10 bases. The J call is uncertain, as TRBJ2-7 better fits the DNA end. The clonotype originates from a woman aged 25-40 years in good health. The CDR3 here is CASSSTGGGDPYEQYF. The CDR3 bases are TGTGCCAGCAGTTCGACAGGGGGCGGAGACCCCTACGAGCAGTACTTC.